This passage covers 5 T cell receptor beta chains from one sample sequenced in a study of OX40 agonist ivuxolimab in advanced cancers. TCRdb's table, derived via immunoSEQ multiplex PCR, lists solely in-frame clones and lacks some. This repertoire shows fewer than 100,000 clones, about 83% found once; its top ten account for roughly 0.52%. The sequences come from CD4+ or CD8+ T cells sorted from blood, collected in a trial of the OX40 agonist ivuxolimab. Source of these receptors: an adult with an advanced solid tumor such as melanoma, head and neck, liver or kidney cancer.

This clone appeared once. The DNA of the CDR3 is TGTGCCAGCAGCGCACCTAGCGGGGGGGATGCCGGGGAGCTGTTTTTT. Protein: CASSAPSGGDAGELFF. J is TRBJ2-2 and V is TRBV9; 12 nucleotides align to TRBD2. The CDR3 length is 16 residues. V was clipped by 3 bases and J by 6 bases; unmatched bases: 6. The germline gives CDR1 SGDLS, CDR2 YYNGEE.

This clone was observed a single time. The rearrangement uses TRBV10-3 and TRBJ1-3; a weak D match, TRBD1 (5 bases). Germline CDR1 is ENHRY and CDR2 is SYGVKD. This CDR3 comprises 13 residues. Deletions cut 11 bases from V and 4 bases from J, with 15 bases between. The CDR3 DNA reads TGTGCCCTCTGGGGGGGTCCCGGAAACACCATATATTTT. Translated, it gives CALWGGPGNTIYF.

The chain joins TRBV5-1 to TRBJ1-2; D is unresolved. Trimming took 5 bases from V and 1 from J, leaving 15 bases between them. The germline V gene has CDR1 SGHRS and CDR2 YFSETQ. The CDR3 runs to 15 residues. The DNA for the CDR3 is TGCGCCAGCAGTCTCGGACTCACCGATAACTATGGCTACACCTTC. Protein product: CASSLGLTDNYGYTF. Full variable domain (rest looked up from reference TRBV5-1 and TRBJ1-2): KAGVTQTPRYLIKTRGQQVTLSCSPISGHRSVSWYQQTPGQGLQFLFEYFSETQRNKGNFPGRFSGRQFSNSRSEMNVSTLELGDSALYLCASSLGLTDNYGYTFGSGTRLTVV.

Worth noting for this clone: One end of the junction varies from germline; a read error may be responsible. This sequence joins TRBV9 and TRBJ2-7; D gene ambiguous. This CDR3 spans 14 amino acids. Germline lookup yields CDR1 SGDLS and CDR2 YYNGEE. The CDR3 loop reads CASSPRLGSDEQYF. In DNA, the CDR3 is TGTGCCAGCAGCCCCCGCTTGGGCTCCGACGAGCAGTACTTC.

The V call is TRBV18, the J call TRBJ1-1, with 9 bases lining up with TRBD1. The CDR3 contains 13 residues. Germline V lookup: CDR1 KGHSH, CDR2 LQKENI. The V gene end was trimmed by 8 bases and the J gene end by 8 bases; junction bases not matched to a gene: 9. CDR3 bases: TGTGCCAGCCTATCCGGGACAGGGACAGAAGCTTTCTTT. Encoded protein: CASLSGTGTEAFF.